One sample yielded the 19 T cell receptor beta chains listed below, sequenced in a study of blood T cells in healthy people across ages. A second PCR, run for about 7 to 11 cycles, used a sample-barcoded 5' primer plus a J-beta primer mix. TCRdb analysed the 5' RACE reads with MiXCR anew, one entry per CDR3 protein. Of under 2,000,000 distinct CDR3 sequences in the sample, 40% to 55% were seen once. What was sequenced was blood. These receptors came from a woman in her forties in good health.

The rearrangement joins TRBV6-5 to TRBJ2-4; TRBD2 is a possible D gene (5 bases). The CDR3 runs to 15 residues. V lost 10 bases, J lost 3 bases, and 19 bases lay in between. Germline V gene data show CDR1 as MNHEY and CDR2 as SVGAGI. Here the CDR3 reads CAISMGVDIKNIQYF. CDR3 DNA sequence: TGTGCCATCTCAATGGGAGTCGACATCAAAAACATTCAGTACTTC.

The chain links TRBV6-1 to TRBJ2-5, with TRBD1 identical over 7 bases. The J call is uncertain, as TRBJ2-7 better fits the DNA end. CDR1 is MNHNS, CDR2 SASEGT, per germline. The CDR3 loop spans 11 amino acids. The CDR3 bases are TGTGCCAGCAGGGGACAGCACGAGCAGTACTTC. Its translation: CASRGQHEQYF.

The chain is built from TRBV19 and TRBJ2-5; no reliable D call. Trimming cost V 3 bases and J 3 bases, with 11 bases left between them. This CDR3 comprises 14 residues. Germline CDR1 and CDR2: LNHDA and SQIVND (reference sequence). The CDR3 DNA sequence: TGTGCCAGTAGTATCTTCGGCAGAGAAGAGACCCAGTACTTC. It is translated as CASSIFGREETQYF.

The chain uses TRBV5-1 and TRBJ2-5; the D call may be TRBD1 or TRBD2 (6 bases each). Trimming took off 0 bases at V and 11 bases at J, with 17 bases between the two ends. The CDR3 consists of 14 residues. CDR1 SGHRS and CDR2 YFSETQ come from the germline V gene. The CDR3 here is CASSLGNREVEQYF. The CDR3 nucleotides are TGCGCCAGCAGCTTGGGAAACAGGGAGGTTGAGCAGTACTTC. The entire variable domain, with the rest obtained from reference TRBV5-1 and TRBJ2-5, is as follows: KAGVTQTPRYLIKTRGQQVTLSCSPISGHRSVSWYQQTPGQGLQFLFEYFSETQRNKGNFPGRFSGRQFSNSRSEMNVSTLELGDSALYLCASSLGNREVEQYFGPGTRLLVL.

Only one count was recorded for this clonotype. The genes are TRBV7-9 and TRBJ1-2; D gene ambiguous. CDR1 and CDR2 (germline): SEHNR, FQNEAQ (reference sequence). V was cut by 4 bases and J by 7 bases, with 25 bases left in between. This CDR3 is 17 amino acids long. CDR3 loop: CASSSRALRDSEGGYTF. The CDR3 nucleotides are TGTGCCAGCAGCTCACGCGCCTTAAGGGATTCTGAAGGTGGCTACACCTTC. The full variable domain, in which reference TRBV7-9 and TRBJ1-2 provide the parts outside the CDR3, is DTGVSQNPRHKITKRGQNVTFRCDPISEHNRLYWYRQTLGQGPEFLTYFQNEAQLEKSRLLSDRFSAERPKGSFSTLEIQRTEQGDSAMYLCASSSRALRDSEGGYTFGSGTRLTVV.

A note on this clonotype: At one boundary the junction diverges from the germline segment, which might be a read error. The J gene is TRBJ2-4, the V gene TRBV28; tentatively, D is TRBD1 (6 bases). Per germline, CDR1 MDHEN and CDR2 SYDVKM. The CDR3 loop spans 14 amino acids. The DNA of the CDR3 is TGTGCCAGCAGTCCGACAGTCGCCAGGGGCGAGCAGTATTTC. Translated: CASSPTVARGEQYF.

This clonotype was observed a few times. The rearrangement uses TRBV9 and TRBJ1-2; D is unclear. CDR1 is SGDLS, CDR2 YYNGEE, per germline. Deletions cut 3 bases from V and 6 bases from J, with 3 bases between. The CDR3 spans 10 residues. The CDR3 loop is CASSEDGYTF. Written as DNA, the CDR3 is TGTGCCAGCAGCGAAGATGGCTACACCTTC. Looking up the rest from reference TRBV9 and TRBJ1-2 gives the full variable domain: DSGVTQTPKHLITATGQRVTLRCSPRSGDLSVYWYQQSLDQGLQFLIQYYNGEERAKGNILERFSAQQFPDLHSELNLSSLELGDSALYFCASSEDGYTFGSGTRLTVV.

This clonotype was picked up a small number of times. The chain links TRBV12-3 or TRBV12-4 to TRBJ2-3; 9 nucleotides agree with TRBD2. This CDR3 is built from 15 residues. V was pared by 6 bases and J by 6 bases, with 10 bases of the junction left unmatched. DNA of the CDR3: TGTGCCAGCAGCCGGACTAGCGTTCTAGTTGATACGCAGTATTTT. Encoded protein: CASSRTSVLVDTQYF.

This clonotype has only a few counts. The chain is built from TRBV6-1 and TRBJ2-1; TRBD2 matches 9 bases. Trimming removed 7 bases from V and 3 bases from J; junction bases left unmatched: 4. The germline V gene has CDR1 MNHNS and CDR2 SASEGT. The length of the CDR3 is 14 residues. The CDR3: CASNSGGNYNEQFF. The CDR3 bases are TGTGCCAGCAACAGCGGGGGGAACTACAATGAGCAGTTCTTC.

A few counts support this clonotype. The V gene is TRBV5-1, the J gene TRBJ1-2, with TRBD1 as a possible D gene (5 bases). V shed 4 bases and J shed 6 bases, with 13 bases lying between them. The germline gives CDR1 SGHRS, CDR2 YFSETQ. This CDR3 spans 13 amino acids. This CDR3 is CASSPYGGDGYTF. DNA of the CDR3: TGCGCCAGCAGCCCCTACGGGGGGGATGGCTACACCTTC.

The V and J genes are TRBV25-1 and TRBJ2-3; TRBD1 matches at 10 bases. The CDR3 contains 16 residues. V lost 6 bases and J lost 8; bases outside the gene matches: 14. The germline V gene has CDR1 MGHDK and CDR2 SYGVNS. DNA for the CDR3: TGTGCCAGCAGCAAGGGGGACAGGGGTTCGAAGGGTACGCAGTATTTT. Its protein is CASSKGDRGSKGTQYF. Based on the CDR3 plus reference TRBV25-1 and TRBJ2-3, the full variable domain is EADIYQTPRYLVIGTGKKITLECSQTMGHDKMYWYQQDPGMELHLIHYSYGVNSTEKGDLSSESTVSRIRTEHFPLTLESARPSHTSQYLCASSKGDRGSKGTQYFGPGTRLTVL.

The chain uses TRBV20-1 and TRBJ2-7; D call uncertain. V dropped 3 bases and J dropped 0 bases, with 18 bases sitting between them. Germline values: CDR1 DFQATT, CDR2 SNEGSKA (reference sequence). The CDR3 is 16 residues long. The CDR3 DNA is TGCAGTGCTAGGGGGTTCTTGATGGGCAGCTCCTACGAGCAGTACTTC. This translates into CSARGFLMGSSYEQYF.

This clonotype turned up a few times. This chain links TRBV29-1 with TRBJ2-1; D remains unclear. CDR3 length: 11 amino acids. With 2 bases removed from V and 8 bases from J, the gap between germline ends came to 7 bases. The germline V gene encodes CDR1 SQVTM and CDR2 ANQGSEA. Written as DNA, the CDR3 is TGCAGCGTTGAAAATGGCCATGAGCAGTTCTTC. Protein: CSVENGHEQFF.

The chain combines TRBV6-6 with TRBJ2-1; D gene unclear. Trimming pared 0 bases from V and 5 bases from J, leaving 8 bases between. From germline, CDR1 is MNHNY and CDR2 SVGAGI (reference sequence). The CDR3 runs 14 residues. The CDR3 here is CASSYSMFDNEQFF. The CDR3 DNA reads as TGTGCCAGCAGTTACTCGATGTTCGACAATGAGCAGTTCTTC.

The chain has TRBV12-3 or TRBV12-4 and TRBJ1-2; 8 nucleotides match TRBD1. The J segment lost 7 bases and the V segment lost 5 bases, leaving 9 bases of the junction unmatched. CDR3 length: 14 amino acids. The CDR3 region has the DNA TGTGCCAGCAGTCCGAGGACAGGGTCGGGTGGCTACACCTTC. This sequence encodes CASSPRTGSGGYTF.

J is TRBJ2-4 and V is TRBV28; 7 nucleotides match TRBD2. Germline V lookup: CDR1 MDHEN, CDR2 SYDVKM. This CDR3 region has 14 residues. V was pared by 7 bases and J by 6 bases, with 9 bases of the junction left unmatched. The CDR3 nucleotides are TGTGCCAGCAAGGACGGGGGGACCTTAAACATTCAGTACTTC. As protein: CASKDGGTLNIQYF.

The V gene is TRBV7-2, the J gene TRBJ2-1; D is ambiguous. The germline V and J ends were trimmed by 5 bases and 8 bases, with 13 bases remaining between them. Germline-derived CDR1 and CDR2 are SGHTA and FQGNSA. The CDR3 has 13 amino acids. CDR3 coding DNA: TGTGCCAGCAGCGTCTCTTCCCCCTATGAGCAGTTCTTC. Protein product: CASSVSSPYEQFF.

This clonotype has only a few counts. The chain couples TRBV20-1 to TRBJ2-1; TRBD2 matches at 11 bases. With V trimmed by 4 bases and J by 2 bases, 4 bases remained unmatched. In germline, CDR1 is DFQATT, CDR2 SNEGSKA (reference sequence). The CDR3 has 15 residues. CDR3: CSATLAGGPYNEQFF. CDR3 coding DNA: TGCAGTGCTACCCTAGCGGGGGGTCCCTACAATGAGCAGTTCTTC.

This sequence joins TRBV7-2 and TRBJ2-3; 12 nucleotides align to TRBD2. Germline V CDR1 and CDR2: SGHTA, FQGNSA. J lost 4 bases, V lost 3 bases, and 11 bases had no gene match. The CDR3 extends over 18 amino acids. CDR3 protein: CASSLGVLAGGNSDTQYF. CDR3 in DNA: TGTGCCAGCAGCTTGGGGGTCCTAGCGGGGGGGAATTCAGATACGCAGTATTTT. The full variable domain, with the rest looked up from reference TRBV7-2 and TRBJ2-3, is GAGVSQSPSNKVTEKGKDVELRCDPISGHTALYWYRQSLGQGLEFLIYFQGNSAPDKSGLPSDRFSAERTGGSVSTLTIQRTQQEDSAVYLCASSLGVLAGGNSDTQYFGPGTRLTVL.